This T cell receptor beta chain was sequenced for a study of radiotherapy plus CTLA-4 blockade in lung cancer. About the research overall: Objective responses emerged in 15% to 20% of patients, and 31% attained disease control. The study's findings and limits: Expansion of tumor-derived TCR clones was observed in blood after radiotherapy plus ipilimumab.

CDR3 length equals 15 residues. V was pared by 2 bases and J by 8 bases, with 13 bases of the junction left unmatched. CDR1 is GTSNPN and CDR2 is SVGIG in the germline V gene (reference sequence). The study treated chemo-refractory metastatic non-small-cell lung cancer patients with focal radiation plus ipilimumab CTLA-4 blockade. As concerns this clone: What it binds is unknown.

Here immunoSEQ multiplex PCR was the method, and the copy in TCRdb shows in-frame clones only, minus some. In the table there are approximately 52,000 clones, 77% of which are singletons. Specimen: peripheral blood, collected from a patient treated with radiotherapy plus ipilimumab. This receptor was identified in a human donor with non-small cell lung cancer whose response to radiotherapy plus ipilimumab could not be evaluated. The V gene is TRBV30, the J gene TRBJ2-5; 8 bases match TRBD2. CDR3 amino acids: CAWSPTAGALVTQYF. For the CDR3, the DNA is TGTGCCTGGAGTCCAACAGCGGGGGCCCTAGTAACCCAGTACTTC.